The entry below describes one TCR beta chain. The data originate from a study of T cell changes during pregnancy in multiple sclerosis. Sequencing was performed with immunoSEQ multiplex PCR; in TCRdb, only in-frame clones are kept and a portion is missing. Among 85,000 to 130,000 clones listed, approximately 94% were seen once. This CDR3 is built from 16 residues. Between the trimmed V and J ends, which lost 3 bases and 1 base, there was a span of 13 bases. Looked up from germline, CDR1 is MNHEY and CDR2 is SMNVEV (reference sequence). The sequence was obtained from a female donor with multiple sclerosis, enrolled in a pregnancy study. V gene TRBV27 combines with J gene TRBJ1-5, with D maybe TRBD1 (6 bases). Sequencing was performed on peripheral blood, taken before pregnancy. CDR3 coding DNA: TGTGCCAGCAGTTTGGAGGCAGGGGAGAGCAATCAGCCCCAGCATTTT. Translation gives CASSLEAGESNQPQHF.